This TCR beta chain was captured by sequencing in a study of blood T cell repertoires in COVID-19. Study context: Some COVID-19 samples were acute and others convalescent; all came from the United States, Italy and Spain. PBMCs, B-cell-depleted T cells, or T cells provided the cDNA or gDNA that made up the material.

Participants, roughly 18 to 90 years old, spanned around 26 US areas. Participants' own reports of clinical history determined their cohort assignment. Sequencing used immunoSEQ multiplex PCR; TCRdb keeps in-frame clones, though not all of them. The data show roughly 200,000 clones, approximately 87% seen once. The V and J ends lost 1 base and 5 bases respectively, with 17 bases between them. The CDR3 is 16 amino acids. Germline V lookup: CDR1 SGHTA, CDR2 FQGNSA. The sample comprised PBMCs or T cells enriched from blood (not recorded which). V gene TRBV7-2 combines with J gene TRBJ1-2; D remains ambiguous. This receptor was taken from a woman aged 50 to 65 in a cohort exposed to, infected with or recovered from COVID-19 (not recorded which). The CDR3, as DNA: TGTGCCAGCAGCTTAGGTGACTGGTTGGCAGCGTATGGCTACACCTTC. Its protein product is CASSLGDWLAAYGYTF.